One sample yielded the 3 T cell receptor beta chains listed below, sequenced in a study of breast tumors, draining lymph nodes, adjacent tissues. Axillary draining lymph nodes of breast cancer patients supplied the node samples. TCRdb fed the multiplex PCR reads into MiXCR, producing one record per CDR3 protein. The repertoire holds about 110,000 distinct CDR3 sequences, with 30% as singletons. Source material: axillary lymph node tissue. These receptors were obtained from a female donor with breast cancer. Some clones in this sample may be carry-over from other donors' samples.

This clonotype was seen many times. The chain combines TRBV7-6 with TRBJ1-1; D gene unclear. V was cut by 5 bases and J by 8 bases, with 9 bases left in between. The CDR3 spans 11 residues. The germline V gene encodes CDR1 SGHVS and CDR2 FNYEAQ. Here the CDR3 DNA reads TGTGCCAGCAGCGCAGGAGGGGAAGCTTTCTTT. Its translation is CASSAGGEAFF. The full variable domain, rest sourced from reference TRBV7-6 and TRBJ1-1, is GAGVSQSPRYKVTKRGQDVALRCDPISGHVSLYWYRQALGQGPEFLTYFNYEAQQDKSGLPNDRFSAERPEGSISTLTIQRTEQRDSAMYRCASSAGGEAFFGQGTRLTVV.

This clonotype was counted many times. This CDR3 reads CASSLAPGNQPQHF. The DNA of the CDR3 is TGCGCCAGCAGCCTCGCTCCGGGCAATCAGCCCCAGCATTTT. The V call is TRBV4-1, the J call TRBJ1-5; D uncertain. There are 14 residues in the CDR3. Trimming removed 4 bases from V and 2 bases from J, with 9 bases in between. The germline gives CDR1 MGHRA, CDR2 YSYEKL.

This clonotype showed up just a few times. This may stem from a read error, because a much larger clone lies one nucleotide away. No conserved phenylalanine or tryptophan is present at the end of the CDR3, so a read error is the likely explanation. The gene calls are TRBV28 and TRBJ1-2; D gene ambiguous. V lost 1 base and J 8 bases, leaving 14 bases between the germline ends. The CDR3 is made up of 14 amino acids. Germline CDR1 is MDHEN and CDR2 is SYDVKM. The CDR3 is CASSLFGRRGGYTL. The CDR3 DNA reads as TGTGCCAGCAGTTTATTCGGCCGAAGAGGGGGCTACACCCTC.